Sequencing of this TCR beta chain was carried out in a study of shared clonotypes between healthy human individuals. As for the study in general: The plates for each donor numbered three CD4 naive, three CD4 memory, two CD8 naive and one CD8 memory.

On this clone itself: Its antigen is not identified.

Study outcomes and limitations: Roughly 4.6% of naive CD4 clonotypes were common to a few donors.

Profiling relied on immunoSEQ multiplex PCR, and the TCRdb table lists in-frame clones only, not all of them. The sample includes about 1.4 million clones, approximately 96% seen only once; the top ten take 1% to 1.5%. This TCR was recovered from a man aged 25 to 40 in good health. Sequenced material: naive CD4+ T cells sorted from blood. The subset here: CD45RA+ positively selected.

This chain's CDR3 is CSSEATHKFF. CDR3 DNA sequence: TGCAGCTCCGAGGCCACACACAAGTTCTTC. The V and J genes are TRBV20-1 and TRBJ2-1; D remains unclear. CDR1 and CDR2 from the germline V gene are DFQATT and SNEGSKA (reference sequence). The CDR3 extends over 10 amino acids.